This TCR beta chain was obtained from a study of patients and donors after allogeneic stem cell transplantation (dated by TCRdb to 2019 to 2021). The library was obtained by RT-PCR. This sample was sequenced with a NextSeq 550. The public reads were quality trimmed at Q25 with fastp and then assembled into clones with MiXCR by TCRdb, keeping productive beta chains. Rows with a matching CDR3 protein are joined into one entry that keeps the most common DNA and genes. For this sample the table gives approximately 200,000 distinct CDR3 sequences, of which 35% to 45% were detected only once. The ten most abundant clones make up around 10% of the sample. As to this clonotype: Its antigen is currently not known. Per-nucleotide qualities are absent, and no much larger clonotype sits a single base away.

V is cut by 0 bases and J by 5 bases, and the space between the germline ends is 10 bases. Measured from the cysteine to the phenylalanine, the CDR3 is 13 residues long. Only the CDR3 DNA stays, 39 bases, in frame from base 1. CDR1 is given as DFQATT and CDR2 as SNEGSKA, both from the germline V gene (reference sequence). The TCR comes from a human donor who was either an allogeneic HSCT recipient or a stem cell or donor lymphocyte infusion donor (not recorded which). It is not recorded whose cells these are; they may come from a transplant donor. Sequencing input: blood, either unsorted or a sorted T cell fraction (not recorded which). This chain joins TRBV20-1 to TRBJ1-1; a tentative D match to TRBD1 spans 6 bases. Here the CDR3 is given as CSAREGGKTEAFF. The DNA sequence is given as TGCAGTGCTAGAGAAGGGGGGAAAACTGAAGCTTTCTTT.